Following are 8 T cell receptor beta chains from one sample sequenced in a study of response to subunit inactivated influenza vaccine. Using its own MiXCR run on the RT-PCR reads, TCRdb lists one record per CDR3 protein. This sample yields more than 700,000 distinct CDR3 sequences, of which around 20% are seen a single time; approximately 10% belongs to the top ten. Sequencing used PBMCs from blood, obtained 5 days after vaccination. The source of these receptors is a man in his fifties who received an inactivated influenza vaccine.

J is TRBJ2-1 and V is TRBV7-3, with a possible D match to TRBD1 (7 bases). Germline CDR1 SGHTA, CDR2 FQGTGA. The V end lost 0 bases, the J end lost 4 bases, and 16 bases lay between the germline ends. The CDR3 sequence is 17 residues long. CDR3 amino acids: CASSLTIGQGGYNEQFF. The CDR3 DNA is TGTGCCAGCAGCTTAACCATTGGCCAGGGGGGTTACAATGAGCAGTTCTTC.

CDR3 in amino acids: CATHGRTGGLDTQYF. The CDR3 nucleotides read TGTGCCACCCACGGTCGGACGGGGGGACTAGATACGCAGTATTTT. V is TRBV19 and J is TRBJ2-3, with 7 bases identical to TRBD2. Germline V lookup: CDR1 LNHDA, CDR2 SQIVND (reference sequence). The CDR3 spans 15 residues. J was trimmed by 5 bases and V by 10 bases; bases with no gene match: 15.

The chain couples TRBV28 to TRBJ2-2; perhaps TRBD1 as D (5 bases). The CDR3 contains 14 residues. V lost 4 bases, J lost 4 bases, and 10 bases lay in between. CDR1 and CDR2 from the germline V gene are MDHEN and SYDVKM. This chain's CDR3 is CASSSSGFTGELFF. CDR3 in DNA: TGTGCCAGCAGTTCCTCAGGGTTCACCGGGGAGCTGTTTTTT.

The rearrangement joins TRBV10-3 to TRBJ2-5, with 9 bases that match TRBD1. The V gene end was trimmed by 8 bases and the J gene end by 5 bases; junction bases not matched to a gene: 6. Germline V gives CDR1 ENHRY, CDR2 SYGVKD. The CDR3 runs to 13 residues. CDR3 sequence: CAIGDRAGETQYF. The CDR3 nucleotides are TGTGCCATCGGGGACAGGGCGGGTGAGACCCAGTACTTC.

This clonotype has a handful of counts. CDR3 coding DNA: TGTGCCAGCAGTCTATTAGGGACAGGGGGCAACGAGCAGTACTTC. Translated, it gives CASSLLGTGGNEQYF. The genes are TRBV12-3 or TRBV12-4 and TRBJ2-7; 12 positions agree with TRBD1. The CDR3 length is 15 residues. Trimming removed 5 bases from V and 5 bases from J; junction bases left unmatched: 7.

This chain connects TRBV6-2 or TRBV6-3 to TRBJ2-1; D gene uncertain. The V end lost 2 bases, the J end lost 6 bases, and 11 bases lay between the germline ends. This CDR3 is built from 14 residues. The germline V gene has CDR1 MNHEY and CDR2 SVGEGT. The CDR3 sequence is CASSYDIRGNEQFF. The CDR3 DNA follows: TGTGCCAGCAGTTACGACATTCGAGGCAATGAGCAGTTCTTC.

This clonotype was counted only a few times. This chain connects TRBV6-5 to TRBJ2-1; 8 nucleotides match TRBD2. The V segment lost 3 bases and the J segment 0 bases; nucleotides outside the gene matches: 7. The CDR3 consists of 17 residues. Germline CDR1 MNHEY, CDR2 SVGAGI. The CDR3 here is CASSYFISGASYNEQFF. In DNA, the CDR3 is TGTGCCAGCAGTTATTTCATTAGCGGGGCCTCCTACAATGAGCAGTTCTTC.

In this sample, this clonotype turned up a few times. The genes are TRBV20-1 and TRBJ1-1; D not certain. Germline V gene data show CDR1 as DFQATT and CDR2 as SNEGSKA (reference sequence). The ends were cut back, 1 base at V and 0 bases at J, with 12 bases in the middle. The CDR3 is 15 residues long. For the CDR3, the DNA is TGCAGTGCTAGAGCGTTAGGCAGCATGAACACTGAAGCTTTCTTT. This codes for CSARALGSMNTEAFF.